This section outlines one TCR beta chain sequence together with its context. This entry belongs to a study of beta chain features in type 1 diabetes. The CDR3 length is 15 residues. After removal of 3 bases from V and 5 bases from J, the junction contained 10 bases not matched to a gene. Germline values: CDR1 SGHRS, CDR2 YFSETQ. The authors reverse transcribed all of the isolated RNA, so sequencing captured expressed TCRB transcripts. Using immunoSEQ multiplex PCR, the repertoire was profiled, and TCRdb retains in-frame clones only, with some absent. The table has hundreds of thousands of clones, approximately 30% seen once.

Sequencing was performed on naive CD4+ T cells from blood. The genes are TRBV5-1 and TRBJ2-5, with 7 bases matching TRBD1. This clonotype was sampled from a man younger than 30 in good health. This CDR3 is CASSSLTGNGETQYF. In DNA, the CDR3 is TGCGCCAGCAGCTCGCTGACAGGGAACGGGGAGACCCAGTACTTC.